This is a list of T cell receptor beta chains from one sample in a study of regulatory T cells in long-lasting Graves disease. TCRdb analysed the multiplex PCR reads with MiXCR anew, one entry per CDR3 protein. The repertoire holds about 470,000 distinct CDR3 sequences, with about 15% as singletons. The sample was also linked to a second study, of T cells in Graves' hyperthyroidism and ophthalmopathy.

The sequencing used peripheral blood mononuclear cells (PBMCs), collected at new diagnosis, from a patient treated with antithyroid drugs. The receptor set was obtained from a woman under 40 with Graves disease. CDR3s include the opening cysteine and the closing phenylalanine or tryptophan. D genes are given only for firm matches. The size field is filled for only some rows; it gives once, few, many or a size class.

>-|TRBV9|15|TRBJ1-2|-
TGTGCCAGCAGCGTAGGGAACAGATTAAACTATGGCTACACCTTC
CASSVGNRLNYGYTF
>many|TRBV11-2|15|TRBJ2-1|-
TGTGCCAGCAGCTTAGGACTGAGCTCCTACAATGAGCAGTTCTTC
CASSLGLSSYNEQFF
>-|TRBV29-1|14|TRBJ2-1|-
TGCAGCGCCTGGGGTCTCGGCCCTACTACTGAGCAGTTCTTC
CSAWGLGPTTEQFF
>many|TRBV30|15|TRBJ1-5|-
TGTGCCTGGAGTCGGGGGAACTGGGGCAATCAGCCCCAGCATTTT
CAWSRGNWGNQPQHF
>many|TRBV12-3/TRBV12-4|12|TRBJ1-1|-
TGTGCCATCGGGGAGCTGAACACTGAAGCTTTCTTT
CAIGELNTEAFF
>-|TRBV15|15|TRBJ1-2|-
TGTGCCACCAGCAGAGATAGGGGGTTTAACTATGGCTACACCTTC
CATSRDRGFNYGYTF
>once|TRBV7-9|18|TRBJ2-7|TRBD2
TGTGCCAGCAGCTTAGCGACTAGCGGGAGGGCCGGCTCCTACGAGCAGTACTTC
CASSLATSGRAGSYEQYF
>-|TRBV7-2|16|TRBJ2-7|TRBD2
TGTGCCAGCAGCTTACCCCGCGGCGGGAGCTCCTACGAGCAGTACTTC
CASSLPRGGSSYEQYF
>many|TRBV12-3/TRBV12-4|12|TRBJ1-6|-
TGTGCCAGCAGTCCTGGGAATTCACCCCTCCACTTT
CASSPGNSPLHF
>-|TRBV5-1|16|TRBJ2-1|TRBD2
TGCGCCAGCAGCTTGGCGGTAGCGGGCCTCTACAATGAGCAGTTCTTC
CASSLAVAGLYNEQFF
>many|TRBV30|11|TRBJ2-7|-
TGTGCCTGGAGTACGCCGTACGAGCAGTACTTC
CAWSTPYEQYF
>many|TRBV20-1|15|TRBJ2-7|TRBD2
TGCAGTGCTAGAGCCCGGCTAGCGGGAGAATACGAGCAGTACTTC
CSARARLAGEYEQYF
>many|TRBV28|17|TRBJ2-4|-
TGTGCCACCAGGAATGTTCTCAGGGGAAAGGGAATTGACATTCAGTACTTC
CATRNVLRGKGIDIQYF
>many|TRBV7-3|18|TRBJ2-1|-
TGTGCCAGCAGCTTAACGGCACCCGGGAGAGGTGCGAGGAATGAGCAGTTCTTC
CASSLTAPGRGARNEQFF
>many|TRBV2|11|TRBJ2-7|-
TGTGCCAGCATGGGGGCCTACGAGCAGTACTTC
CASMGAYEQYF
>many|TRBV20-1|15|TRBJ2-7|TRBD2
TGCAGTGCTACCCCAAGGACTAGCGTTTCCTACGAGCAGTACTTC
CSATPRTSVSYEQYF
>many|TRBV11-3|14|TRBJ2-3|-
TGTGCCAGCAGTTTGGCAGGGTCCACAGATACGCAGTATTTT
CASSLAGSTDTQYF
>many|TRBV25-1|14|TRBJ2-3|-
TGTGCCAGCAGTGAATCAGGGGCAACAGATACGCAGTATTTT
CASSESGATDTQYF
>many|TRBV27|17|TRBJ2-7|-
TGTGCCAGCAGTTCCCTACGGGTAGCGACTAGCTCCTACGAGCAGTACTTC
CASSSLRVATSSYEQYF
>few|TRBV5-1|15|TRBJ2-1|TRBD1
TGCGCCAGCAGCCCGAACCGGGACAGGGGTAATGAGCAGTTCTTC
CASSPNRDRGNEQFF
>-|TRBV10-3|13|TRBJ2-3|-
TGTGCCATCAAGGGCGGGGGCACAGATACGCAGTATTTT
CAIKGGGTDTQYF
>few|TRBV29-1|12|TRBJ1-1|-
TGCAGCGTTGAGAACAGCGGCACTGAAGCTTTCTTT
CSVENSGTEAFF
>many|TRBV30|14|TRBJ1-5|-
TGTGCCTGGAGTGTAGGGGATGGCAATCAGCCCCAGCATTTT
CAWSVGDGNQPQHF